One sample yielded the 10 T cell receptor beta chains listed below, sequenced in a study of T cell clonality in common variable immunodeficiency. These receptors' targets are unknown. Study-wide findings and caveats: Fewer deletions and N-nucleotide insertions were reportedly seen in common variable immunodeficiency TCR beta sequences.

Here immunoSEQ multiplex PCR was the method, and the copy in TCRdb shows in-frame clones only, minus some. The sample presents roughly 40,000 clones, none singletons. Sequences were obtained from peripheral blood mononuclear cells. The receptors derive from a human donor with common variable immunodeficiency.

This clone was recorded a few times. The read ends 3 residues before the CDR3 terminus; that terminus is restored from the germline J gene. V is TRBV11-3 and J is TRBJ2-5; a weak D match, TRBD1 (7 bases). Deletions cut 5 bases from V and 4 bases from J, with 14 bases between. The CDR3 consists of 14 residues. Germline V gene data show CDR1 as SGHNT and CDR2 as YENEEA. The CDR3 sequence: CASSLRGDPETQYF. The covered CDR3 bases are TGTGCCAGCAGCCTCAGGGGGGACCCAGAGACC.

A note on this clone: Sequencing ends 3 residues short of the CDR3 end; the germline J gene provides the rest. V is TRBV6-2 or TRBV6-3 and J is TRBJ2-1; 13 positions match TRBD2. V shed 2 bases and J 7 bases; nucleotides not matched to a gene: 5. Germline V CDR1 and CDR2: MNHEY, SVGEGT. The CDR3 runs to 16 residues. Incomplete CDR3 DNA: TGTGCCAGCAGTTACCGGGGACTAGCGGGACGGAATGAG. Translating gives CASSYRGLAGRNE. The full CDR3 sequence reads CASSYRGLAGRNEQFF.

This clone occurred a few times. The read stops 3 residues short of the end of the CDR3; the missing end is completed from the germline J gene. This chain connects TRBV2 to TRBJ1-4; D perhaps matches TRBD1 (5 bases). V lost 6 bases, J lost 5 bases, and 10 bases lay in between. Per the germline V gene, CDR1 is SNHLY and CDR2 is FYNNEI. The CDR3 runs 13 residues. The CDR3 DNA, read in part, is TGTGCCAGCAGGAGGGGCCAGAATGAAAAA. Translated: CASRRGQNEK. In full, the CDR3 reads CASRRGQNEKLFF.

Concerning this clone: The read ends 3 residues before the CDR3 terminus; that terminus is restored from the germline J gene. The chain couples TRBV19 to TRBJ2-5, with 8 bases matching TRBD2. Germline trimming cut 1 base from V and 1 base from J; bases unmatched to any gene: 8. The CDR3 is 17 amino acids. In germline, CDR1 is LNHDA, CDR2 SQIVND (reference sequence). The CDR3 is CASSIVFAGGTQETQYF. CDR3 DNA, as far as it was read: TGTGCCAGTAGTATAGTTTTCGCGGGGGGTACCCAAGAGACC.

Points on this clone: The read ends 3 residues shy of where the CDR3 ends; the end is completed using the germline J gene. The rearrangement joins TRBV2 to TRBJ2-3, with 12 bases lining up with TRBD2. V gave up 8 bases and J gave up 6 bases; unmatched junction bases: 15. Germline CDR1 is SNHLY and CDR2 is FYNNEI. The CDR3 runs to 17 residues. The CDR3 reads CASPLGGLAGGGDTQYF. The CDR3 bases that were read are TGTGCCAGCCCCCTCGGAGGGCTAGCGGGGGGGGGTGATACG.

This clone was observed a few times. Read sequence stops 3 residues before the CDR3 end, and the germline J gene provides the missing end. This chain links TRBV6-1 with TRBJ2-7, with D possibly matching TRBD1 (6 bases). The CDR3 runs to 13 residues. Deletions cut 4 bases from V and 3 bases from J, with 10 bases between. Per germline, CDR1 MNHNS and CDR2 SASEGT. The part of the CDR3 DNA that was read is TGTGCCAGCAGTGTTCAGGGGCACTACGAG. It is translated as CASSVQGHYE. The full CDR3 protein is CASSVQGHYEQYF.

The sequenced CDR3 bases are TGCGCCAGCAGCTTGGAACAGGGGGGTGAGACC. Translated: CASSLEQGGET. The entire CDR3 reads CASSLEQGGETQYF. The chain employs TRBV5-1 and TRBJ2-5; 8 nucleotides agree with TRBD1. The read finishes 3 residues shy of the CDR3 end, and the germline J gene is used to complete it. The V gene's germline CDR1 is SGHRS and CDR2 YFSETQ. The CDR3 sequence is 14 residues long. After removal of 0 bases from V and 5 bases from J, the junction contained 3 bases not matched to a gene.

This clone has a count of ten or more. The read finishes 3 residues shy of the CDR3 end, and the germline J gene is used to complete it. The chain couples TRBV18 to TRBJ1-1; 8 bases agree with TRBD1. The CDR3 length is 15 residues. Losses at the gene ends were 1 base for V and 4 bases for J; bases not matched to a gene: 5. Germline loops: CDR1 KGHSH, CDR2 LQKENI. CDR3 bases read: TGTGCCAGCTCACCACAGACAGGGGCGGGCACTGAA. It is translated as CASSPQTGAGTE. The full CDR3 protein reads CASSPQTGAGTEAFF.

Notes on this clone: The read is 3 residues too short to cover the CDR3 end, so that end is filled in from the germline J gene. The chain carries TRBV20-1 and TRBJ2-1; D possibly corresponds to TRBD2 (5 bases). Germline V lookup: CDR1 DFQATT, CDR2 SNEGSKA (reference sequence). V was shortened by 3 bases and J by 5 bases, with 20 bases between the two germline ends. This CDR3 comprises 16 residues. CDR3 protein: CSARLANLPDNNEQFF. The CDR3 DNA, read in part, is TGCAGTGCTAGGCTAGCCAATCTCCCCGATAACAATGAG.

This clone was picked up many times. The CDR3 end lies 3 residues beyond the end of the read and is filled in from the germline J gene. The chain recombines TRBV28 with TRBJ2-5; 10 nucleotides match TRBD1. This CDR3 region has 15 residues. V was pared by 5 bases and J by 2 bases, with 5 bases of the junction left unmatched. Germline loops: CDR1 MDHEN, CDR2 SYDVKM. CDR3 in amino acids: CASSPRTGGQETQYF. The covered CDR3 bases are TGTGCCAGCAGTCCACGGACAGGGGGGCAAGAGACC.